The clone carrying this T cell receptor (beta chain) has a handful of counts. Construction of the TCRbeta library involved unique molecular identifiers. Via MiXCR, TCRdb re-called the PCR reads, giving one row per CDR3 protein. The sample yields 170,000 or so distinct CDR3 sequences, approximately 6.8% seen once. These data originate in a study of T-cell reconstitution after alpha-beta-depleted transplantation in children. V dropped 3 bases and J dropped 6; count of bases not matched to a gene: 6. The CDR3 spans 15 residues. This receptor was obtained from a human donor who donated a stem cell graft to a child with Wiskott-Aldrich syndrome. The chain has TRBV12-3 or TRBV12-4 and TRBJ2-2, with 8 bases matching TRBD1. The input for sequencing was PBMCs from the stem cell graft donor, taken from the stem cell graft. CDR3 sequence (DNA): TGTGCCAGCAGTTTTGGACAGGGTGGTTCCGGGGAGCTGTTTTTT. It encodes CASSFGQGGSGELFF.